The TCR beta chain under discussion was sequenced for a study of T cell responses to AZD1222 COVID-19 vaccine. General observations from the study: White British people made up most donors, females outnumbered males, and clonal diversity was possibly underestimated. Baseline antibody screening turned up just 6 or 7 seropositive AZD1222 recipients. Spike-specific TCR breadth and depth rose after two AZD1222 doses.

This clone was recorded only once. Its target is unknown. This CDR3 spans 15 amino acids. V was clipped by 5 bases and J by 5 bases; unmatched bases: 10. Germline V lookup: CDR1 SGHTA, CDR2 FQGTGA. Pooled samples include second doses given at about 4 or 12 weeks. Data came from immunoSEQ multiplex PCR; TCRdb stores just in-frame clones and leaves some out. Of roughly 150,000 clones listed, approximately 91% are singletons. Sequencing was performed on peripheral blood, taken 28 days after the second AZD1222 dose. This TCR derives from an adult who received the AZD1222 COVID-19 vaccine. The chain couples TRBV7-3 to TRBJ1-1, with 8 bases identical to TRBD1. CDR3 residues: CASSLHGQGQTEAFF. CDR3 nucleotide sequence: TGTGCCAGCAGCCTCCACGGACAGGGCCAAACTGAAGCTTTCTTT.